Below, one TCR beta chain is given with its context. At least ten counts were recorded for this clonotype. What this receptor recognizes is not known. It has no much larger one-base neighbor in the sample; base qualities were not kept. Ophthalmopathy patients had moderately to severely active disease, with a Clinical Activity Score of 3 or more, a NOSPECS grade of 4 or more, and a disease duration of less than 3 months. Patients with uncontrolled infections, other autoimmune diseases, pregnancy or lactation were excluded. Diagnoses relied on clinical symptoms, serum thyroxine and TRAb, thyroid ultrasound and orbital computed tomography. Ficoll-Paque density gradient centrifugation was used to isolate PBMCs from 8.5 to 10 ml of fresh peripheral blood. Total RNA was extracted with Trizol reagent, and quality was checked on an Agilent 2100 Bioanalyzer. The trim is 8 bases for V and 8 bases for J, with a gap of 15 bases between the germline ends. The germline V gene encodes CDR1 LGHDT and CDR2 YNNKEL (reference sequence). Reading from cysteine to phenylalanine, the CDR3 counts 13 amino acids. Just the 39-base CDR3 DNA is kept, in frame starting at base 1.

The data were obtained in a study of T cells in Graves' hyperthyroidism and ophthalmopathy (dated by TCRdb to about 2019). Some background on the complete study: Peripheral blood was sampled at the time of initial diagnosis, prior to any treatment. TCR V-J signatures able to tell the groups apart were searched for in a discovery cohort of approximately 95 patients, of whom over 40 had Graves' ophthalmopathy and roughly 58 had stable Graves' hyperthyroidism. Whether ophthalmopathy could be predicted prospectively was tested in an independent validation cohort made up of under 20 hyperthyroidism patients plus 17 patients who later progressed to ophthalmopathy. For training and testing, the 110 or so patients in the discovery cohort were randomly divided in a 7:3 ratio. In about six Graves' hyperthyroidism patients, the study also compared T-cell repertoires from thyroid tissue with T-cell repertoires from blood. After sampling, hyperthyroidism patients received methimazole starting at 30 mg daily, and ophthalmopathy patients received high-dose intravenous methylprednisolone. The paper describes TCR Vbeta CDR3 sequencing of about 140 peripheral blood samples, made up of 43 ophthalmopathy patients, some 80 hyperthyroidism patients and roughly 17 progressor patients. The full study reports these points: In validation, the model predicted progression to ophthalmopathy a median of around six months before onset, with roughly 70% sensitivity and roughly 77% specificity. Ophthalmopathy was separated from stable hyperthyroidism by a 13 V-J signature model, with around 90% sensitivity and roughly 81% specificity obtained in cross-validation and 80%/75% obtained in testing. No statistical method was used to fix the sample size in advance, and group allocation was not hidden from the investigators. Most expanded thyroid clonotypes (frequency above 0.001) were also detected in blood, a finding suggesting that blood repertoires may reflect thyroid immune responses.

The TCR beta CDR3 regions were amplified from the RNA transcripts. A first-round RT-PCR of the TCR CDR3 used the HTBI primer set with the Qiagen OneStep RT-PCR kit. Libraries were constructed in a second round of multiplex PCR, after which size selection and purification were carried out. Libraries were sequenced paired-end with 100 bp reads on an Illumina HiSeq2000. Under the source paper's analysis protocol: SOAPnuke was used to process the raw data, removing reads that contained adapters or uncalled bases, had a mean Phred below 15, or lacked an exact match to the constant primer or identifier. COPE v1.2.5 was used to merge high-quality paired reads, and clonotypes were defined as unique nucleotide sequences. Clonotypes were aligned to IMGT TRBV, TRBD and TRBJ reference segments using MiTCR v1.1. Only V-J combinations with frequency above 0.0001, covering about 99% of repertoires, were analysed. A TCS score was defined as the ratio of F50 (clonal expansion) to E x V (chaos), with BLOSUM62-based TCRdist applied between CDR3 peptides within each V-J. Welch's t-statistics and random forest reduced 500 to 650 V-J features to 10 to 15, which were used in a naive Bayes classifier (R e1071). TCRdb ran its own pipeline on the public reads, namely fastp trimming at Q25 and MiXCR clone calling, and kept in-frame beta chains. Rows are unified per CDR3 protein, each entry keeping the most common DNA and genes. It is TCRdb's table, rather than the study itself, that gives the V and J calls and clone size. This sample holds about 600,000 distinct CDR3 sequences; about a sixth were observed only once. Jointly, the top ten make up 2.5% to 4% of the sample.

This sequence originates from a woman between 35 and 50 years old with Graves' ophthalmopathy. The chain was built from TRBV3-1 and TRBJ1-4; matching of 6 bases hints at TRBD1 as the D gene. Material: blood. The DNA sequence is TGTGCCAGCGGGAGACAGGTCGGAGAAAAACTGTTTTTT. This codes for CASGRQVGEKLFF.